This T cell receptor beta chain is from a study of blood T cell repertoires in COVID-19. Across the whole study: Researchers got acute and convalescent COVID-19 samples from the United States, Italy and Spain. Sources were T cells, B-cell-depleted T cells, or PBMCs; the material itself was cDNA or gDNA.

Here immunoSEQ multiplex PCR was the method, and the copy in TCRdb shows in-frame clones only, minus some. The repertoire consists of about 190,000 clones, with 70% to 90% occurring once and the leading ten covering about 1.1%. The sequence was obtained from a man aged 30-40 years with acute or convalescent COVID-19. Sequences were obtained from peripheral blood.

CDR3 coding DNA: TGTGCCAGCAGTGATTTTACCATGCGTGGTCAGGGAGGGACCGGGGAGCTGTTTTTT. Protein: CASSDFTMRGQGGTGELFF. The chain joins TRBV6-1 to TRBJ2-2; the match to TRBD2 covers 7 bases. The CDR3 totals 19 residues. Germline trimming cut 3 bases from V and 5 bases from J; bases unmatched to any gene: 18. Per germline, CDR1 MNHNS and CDR2 SASEGT.